This is a list of T cell receptor beta chains from one sample in a study of T cell repertoires in cytomegalovirus infection. TCRdb analysed the reads with MiXCR anew, one entry per CDR3 protein. Seen here are hundreds of thousands of distinct CDR3 sequences, about 42% observed once, and the top ten hold 35% to 50%. What these receptors recognize is not known. This specimen consisted of cultured PBMCs, obtained from culture after CMV antigen stimulation. The source is a human donor in good health (CMV status not recorded). Some clones in this sample may be carry-over from other donors' samples. Both conserved end residues are part of each CDR3. D genes are given only for firm matches. The size entry is marked missing in some rows and otherwise reads once, few, many or a size class.

v_gene	j_gene	abundance	d_gene	CDR3aa	CDR3nt
TRBV20-1	TRBJ2-1	-	-	CSATQGPNNEQFF	TGCAGTGCCACCCAGGGGCCAAACAATGAGCAGTTCTTC
TRBV12-3/TRBV12-4	TRBJ2-3	few	TRBD1	CASSLRTGGVGDTQYF	TGTGCCAGCAGTCTAAGGACAGGGGGCGTCGGGGATACGCAGTATTTT
TRBV6-5	TRBJ2-3	-	TRBD2	CASSSRLAGGRGTDTQYF	TGTGCCAGCAGTTCTCGACTAGCGGGAGGTCGGGGCACAGATACGCAGTATTTT
TRBV7-6	TRBJ2-7	once	TRBD2	CASSFADRVELAGASYEQYF	TGTGCCAGCAGTTTCGCGGACAGGGTGGAACTAGCGGGGGCCTCCTACGAGCAGTACTTC
TRBV7-9	TRBJ1-1	-	TRBD1	CASSWETGGYTEAFF	TGTGCCAGCAGCTGGGAGACAGGGGGATATACTGAAGCTTTCTTT
TRBV19	TRBJ1-2	few	-	CASRTDNYGYTF	TGTGCCAGTCGGACGGACAACTATGGCTACACCTTC
TRBV6-2/TRBV6-3	TRBJ1-5	few	-	CASNSAGGSPQHF	TGTGCCAGCAACTCTGCCGGGGGATCGCCCCAGCATTTT
TRBV4-1	TRBJ1-6	-	TRBD1	CASSQVGQGPRPLHF	TGCGCCAGCAGCCAAGTGGGACAGGGGCCTCGTCCCCTCCACTTT
TRBV29-1	TRBJ1-1	-	-	CSVVDIGPFF	TGCAGCGTTGTCGATATCGGGCCTTTCTTT
TRBV6-1	TRBJ2-7	once	-	CASSEDRVLLEQYF	TGTGCCAGCAGTGAAGACAGGGTTCTACTCGAGCAGTACTTC
TRBV6-1	TRBJ1-2	-	TRBD1	CATRQGSYGYTF	TGTGCCACGAGACAGGGATCCTATGGCTACACCTTC
TRBV12-3/TRBV12-4	TRBJ1-6	-	-	CASSDSLWGNNSPLHF	TGTGCCAGCAGCGACTCGCTGTGGGGGAATAATTCACCCCTCCACTTT
TRBV6-6	TRBJ1-5	-	-	CASSSEIFGNQPQHF	TGTGCCAGCAGTTCGGAGATATTCGGCAATCAGCCCCAGCATTTT
TRBV5-5	TRBJ2-7	-	-	CASSPSWATYEQYF	TGTGCCAGCAGCCCAAGTTGGGCAACCTACGAGCAGTACTTC
TRBV7-8	TRBJ2-6	few	TRBD1	CASSFDRVGLSGANVLTF	TGTGCCAGCAGCTTTGACAGGGTTGGCCTTAGTGGGGCCAACGTCCTGACTTTC
TRBV7-9	TRBJ2-7	few	TRBD1	CASSLETGAKQYF	TGTGCCAGCAGCTTAGAGACAGGGGCGAAGCAGTACTTC
TRBV6-2/TRBV6-3	TRBJ2-1	-	-	CASSYPDGRDYEQFF	TGTGCCAGCAGTTACCCCGATGGGCGGGACTATGAGCAGTTCTTC
TRBV10-3	TRBJ2-7	few	-	CAISGESSYEQYF	TGTGCCATCAGCGGGGAGAGCTCCTACGAGCAGTACTTC
TRBV6-2/TRBV6-3	TRBJ2-5	-	-	CASSYMRGETQYF	TGTGCCAGCAGTTATATGAGGGGGGAGACCCAGTACTTC
TRBV4-3	TRBJ2-3	few	-	CASSQRPGTPSTDTQYF	TGCGCCAGCAGCCAACGCCCTGGGACGCCGAGCACAGATACGCAGTATTTT
TRBV5-1	TRBJ2-1	-	-	CASSPGTLGAYNEQFF	TGCGCCAGCAGCCCAGGGACCCTCGGGGCCTACAATGAGCAGTTCTTC
TRBV6-5	TRBJ2-7	few	TRBD2	CASSYSAGADEQYF	TGTGCCAGCAGTTACTCGGCGGGAGCGGACGAGCAGTACTTC
TRBV10-2	TRBJ2-3	-	-	CASVRRDFYTDTQYF	TGCGCCAGCGTTAGACGGGACTTCTACACAGATACGCAGTATTTT
TRBV10-3	TRBJ1-6	many	-	CAISEGPLNSPLHF	TGTGCCATCAGTGAGGGACCGCTTAATTCACCCCTCCACTTT
TRBV5-1	TRBJ2-3	-	-	CASSPGFGDTQYF	TGCGCCAGCAGCCCCGGTTTTGGGGATACGCAGTATTTT
TRBV6-2/TRBV6-3	TRBJ1-5	few	-	CASNDGAHQPQHF	TGTGCCAGCAATGACGGCGCCCATCAGCCCCAGCATTTT
TRBV19	TRBJ2-1	-	TRBD2	CASQTSGNLHGEQFF	TGTGCCAGTCAAACTAGCGGAAACCTCCATGGTGAGCAGTTCTTC
TRBV19	TRBJ1-3	-	-	CASSNRRQVSGGTIYF	TGTGCCAGTAGTAACCGACGACAGGTCTCCGGCGGCACCATATATTTT
TRBV7-2	TRBJ1-1	-	-	CASRPRGGGFGEAFF	TGTGCCAGCCGACCCCGGGGGGGGGGCTTCGGTGAAGCTTTCTTT
TRBV5-1	TRBJ2-1	few	TRBD2	CASSLLAGANEQFF	TGCGCCAGCAGCTTATTAGCGGGGGCTAATGAGCAGTTCTTC
TRBV7-2	TRBJ2-1	-	-	CASSLDAISYNEQFF	TGTGCCAGCAGCTTAGACGCTATCTCCTACAATGAGCAGTTCTTC
TRBV18	TRBJ1-6	-	-	CASSPNLGPDNSPLHF	TGTGCCAGCTCACCGAATCTAGGACCGGATAATTCACCCCTCCACTTT
TRBV20-1	TRBJ2-1	-	TRBD2	CSLRHPREGRNEQFF	TGCAGTCTCAGGCATCCGCGGGAGGGCCGAAATGAGCAGTTCTTC
TRBV19	TRBJ2-7	few	-	CASSIGGSTHEQYF	TGTGCCAGTAGTATTGGAGGGTCCACCCACGAGCAGTACTTC
TRBV10-3	TRBJ2-6	-	-	CAISESRGPGANVLTF	TGTGCCATCAGTGAGTCGCGGGGACCGGGGGCCAACGTCCTGACTTTC
TRBV6-1	TRBJ2-1	-	TRBD1	CASSEDFRDRRFF	TGTGCCAGCAGTGAGGACTTTAGGGACAGAAGGTTCTTC
TRBV12-3/TRBV12-4	TRBJ2-1	few	TRBD2	CASRLAGGSGLGEQFF	TGTGCCAGCAGACTAGCGGGAGGGTCGGGCTTAGGTGAGCAGTTCTTC
TRBV7-6	TRBJ1-2	few	TRBD1	CASSLDLSGQGIHGYTF	TGTGCCAGCAGCTTGGACTTATCGGGACAGGGGATACATGGCTACACCTTC
TRBV5-1	TRBJ2-3	few	-	CASSAGGTQGDTQYF	TGCGCCAGCAGCGCCGGGGGGACACAAGGAGATACGCAGTATTTT
TRBV5-6	TRBJ2-5	-	TRBD2	CASGGGQWETQYF	TGTGCCAGCGGCGGGGGTCAATGGGAGACCCAGTACTTC
TRBV12-3/TRBV12-4	TRBJ1-5	-	-	CASSSSGGSQHF	TGTGCCAGCAGTTCCTCGGGGGGGTCCCAGCATTTT
TRBV5-1	TRBJ1-3	-	-	CASSLQPAGVDSGNTIYF	TGCGCCAGCAGCCTTCAGCCGGCGGGGGTCGACTCTGGAAACACCATATATTTT
TRBV19	TRBJ1-1	-	TRBD1	CASRTRGVQQGSAVTEAFF	TGTGCCAGTAGAACCCGAGGGGTGCAACAGGGGTCCGCCGTCACTGAAGCTTTCTTT
TRBV7-9	TRBJ1-1	-	-	CASSFPRGLMNTEAFF	TGTGCCAGCAGCTTCCCCAGGGGCCTTATGAACACTGAAGCTTTCTTT
TRBV5-1	TRBJ2-1	few	-	CASIGSQAGNEQFF	TGCGCCAGCATTGGCTCCCAGGCAGGCAATGAGCAGTTCTTC
TRBV7-8	TRBJ1-1	-	TRBD1	CASSNTGDTEAFF	TGTGCCAGCAGCAACACAGGGGACACTGAAGCTTTCTTT
TRBV4-1	TRBJ2-1	-	-	CASSRDHYSYNEQFF	TGCGCCAGCAGCCGGGACCATTACTCCTACAATGAGCAGTTCTTC
TRBV12-3/TRBV12-4	TRBJ1-5	few	TRBD1	CASSSRTGAQPQHF	TGTGCCAGCAGTTCACGGACAGGAGCTCAGCCCCAGCATTTT
TRBV7-2	TRBJ1-2	-	-	CASSSQGHGGGYTF	TGTGCCAGCAGCTCGCAGGGCCACGGAGGGGGCTACACCTTC
TRBV20-1	TRBJ2-4	-	-	CSARGEGGNIQYF	TGCAGTGCTAGGGGCGAGGGAGGAAACATTCAGTACTTC
TRBV7-8	TRBJ1-4	-	-	CASSFLGTTNEKLFF	TGTGCCAGCAGCTTTTTGGGGACAACTAATGAAAAACTGTTTTTT
TRBV4-1	TRBJ2-7	-	-	CASSQDWAVYEQYF	TGTGCCAGCAGCCAAGACTGGGCAGTCTACGAGCAGTACTTC
TRBV15	TRBJ2-3	-	TRBD1	CATSPWTGLTDTQYF	TGTGCCACCAGCCCCTGGACAGGGCTCACAGATACGCAGTATTTT
TRBV7-6	TRBJ2-1	-	-	CASRQSVNSYNEQFF	TGTGCCAGCAGACAGTCCGTCAACTCCTACAATGAGCAGTTCTTC
TRBV7-2	TRBJ2-7	-	-	CASSQTGTPTYELYF	TGTGCCAGCAGCCAGACCGGGACTCCGACCTACGAGCTGTACTTC
TRBV7-8	TRBJ1-6	many	TRBD1	CASSIRGFDSPLHF	TGTGCCAGCAGCATCAGGGGGTTTGATTCACCCCTCCACTTT
TRBV19	TRBJ2-6	-	-	CASRPGLQFSGANVLTF	TGTGCCAGTAGGCCGGGACTCCAGTTCTCTGGGGCCAACGTCCTGACTTTC